Below, one T cell receptor beta chain is given with its context. The data belong to a study of early T cells in non-severe SARS-CoV-2 infection. cDNA molecules, individually, were tagged with unique molecular identifiers. Using its own MiXCR run on the 5' RACE reads, TCRdb lists one record per CDR3 protein. The sample shows around 60,000 distinct CDR3 sequences, over 10% of them seen only once. Trimming at V came to 10 bases and at J to 11 bases, leaving 11 bases not matched to a gene. The CDR3 consists of 12 residues. The J gene is TRBJ1-1, the V gene TRBV12-3 or TRBV12-4; the match to TRBD1 covers 9 bases. Input material: whole blood. This TCR was recovered from an adult who was a healthcare worker with PCR-confirmed SARS-CoV-2 infection or an uninfected control (not recorded which). DNA for the CDR3: TGTGCCACCACCTACCGGGACAGGGATGCTTTCTTT. Protein sequence: CATTYRDRDAFF.